This T cell receptor beta chain was retrieved from a study of tumor-infiltrating lymphocytes in oesophageal squamous cell carcinoma. The CDR3 is 18 amino acids. From germline, CDR1 is SGHTA and CDR2 FQGNSA. Each CDR3 protein gets one entry after TCRdb re-called the PCR reads with MiXCR. Here the sample spans under 15,000 distinct CDR3 sequences, roughly 51% being singletons. This clonotype was obtained from a female donor with esophageal squamous cell carcinoma. The chain combines TRBV7-2 with TRBJ2-3, with D perhaps matching TRBD1 or TRBD2 (6 bases each). The end of the DNA fits TRBJ2-1 better, so the J call may be wrong. The sequenced sample consisted of esophageal tumor tissue. CDR3 protein: CASLPGRGLARGGETQFF. CDR3 DNA: TGTGCCAGCCTACCTGGCCGGGGGCTAGCGAGGGGAGGAGAGACCCAGTTCTTC.